The 7 T cell receptor beta chains in this list originate from one sample, sequenced in a study of shared clonotypes between healthy human individuals. Sequencing was performed with immunoSEQ multiplex PCR; in TCRdb, only in-frame clones are kept and a portion is missing. The sample consists of about 2.5 million clones, 92% of them appearing once. Sequenced input: naive CD4+ T cells from PBMCs. The subset here: CD45RA+ positively selected. The receptors originated from a man between 18 and 29 years old in good health. Some clones in this sample may be carry-over from other donors' samples.

The chain employs TRBV6-5 and TRBJ2-3, with 10 bases matching TRBD2. The CDR3 covers 14 residues. V lost 6 bases and J lost 3; bases outside the gene matches: 3. Germline V gene sequence: CDR1 MNHEY, CDR2 SVGAGI. This CDR3 reads CASRTSGATDTQYF. CDR3 nucleotide sequence: TGTGCCAGCAGAACTAGCGGGGCTACAGATACGCAGTATTTT.

Regarding this clone: Other DNA sequences within the sample encode an identical CDR3. V gene TRBV28 combines with J gene TRBJ2-7, with 9 bases identical to TRBD2. The CDR3 is 15 amino acids. Germline trimming cut 4 bases from V and 2 bases from J; bases unmatched to any gene: 6. CDR1 is MDHEN and CDR2 is SYDVKM in the germline V gene. CDR3 loop: CASSSPGLAAYEQYF. CDR3 DNA: TGTGCCAGCAGTTCCCCGGGACTAGCAGCCTACGAGCAGTACTTC.

The rearrangement joins TRBV19 to TRBJ2-2; D unclear. The V gene lost 2 bases and the J gene lost 1 base, with 5 bases spanning the gap. The CDR3 runs to 14 residues. Looked up from germline, CDR1 is LNHDA and CDR2 is SQIVND (reference sequence). The CDR3 DNA reads as TGTGCCAGTAGTATAAACTTGAACACCGGGGAGCTGTTTTTT. Its protein is CASSINLNTGELFF.

CDR3 amino acids: CASSLTYRGPYEQYF. The CDR3 nucleotides read TGTGCCAGCAGTTTAACTTACAGGGGTCCCTACGAGCAGTACTTC. This chain links TRBV28 with TRBJ2-7; TRBD1 matches at 7 bases. The CDR3 is 15 residues long. Germline CDR1 MDHEN, CDR2 SYDVKM. The junction had 6 bases not matched to a gene; V was cut back by 2 bases and J by 2 bases.

The chain recombines TRBV27 with TRBJ1-5; perhaps TRBD1 as D (5 bases). With 5 bases removed from V and 3 bases from J, the gap between germline ends came to 14 bases. The CDR3 consists of 15 residues. The V gene's germline CDR1 is MNHEY and CDR2 SMNVEV (reference sequence). The CDR3 sequence: CASSRSDSANQPQHF. CDR3 nucleotide sequence: TGTGCCAGCAGTAGGTCAGACAGCGCCAATCAGCCCCAGCATTTT.

V and J are TRBV25-1 and TRBJ2-6, with TRBD2 as a possible D gene (5 bases). Deletions cut 7 bases from V and 2 bases from J, with 9 bases between. Germline V gives CDR1 MGHDK, CDR2 SYGVNS. The CDR3 runs 14 residues. The DNA of the CDR3 is TGTGCCAGCATCGGGAAGGCTGGGGCCAACGTCCTGACTTTC. It is translated as CASIGKAGANVLTF.

The sample holds one count of this clone. The chain joins TRBV19 to TRBJ1-2, with 7 bases identical to TRBD1. V trimming: 4 bases; J trimming: 11 bases; junction bases outside the gene matches: 10. The CDR3 is made up of 13 amino acids. CDR1 and CDR2 (germline): LNHDA, SQIVND (reference sequence). DNA of the CDR3: TGTGCCAGTAGTACGGGACAGCCTTCGAAATACACCTTC. Its translation is CASSTGQPSKYTF.